What follows are 5 T cell receptor beta chains derived from one specimen sequenced in a study of T cell responses to AZD1222 COVID-19 vaccine. Clones were read by immunoSEQ multiplex PCR, and TCRdb kept only the in-frame ones, dropping some. The table shows about 190,000 clones, with approximately 91% occurring only once. The starting material was peripheral blood, obtained on day 0 of AZD1222 vaccination. The receptors originated from an adult in good health.

The genes are TRBV19 and TRBJ2-2; the D gene is possibly TRBD1 (5 bases). The CDR3 runs to 14 residues. Germline V gene lookup returns CDR1 LNHDA and CDR2 SQIVND (reference sequence). Trimming pared 7 bases from V and 4 bases from J, leaving 13 bases between. The CDR3 is CASKGQGGTGELFF. The CDR3 nucleotides are TGTGCCAGTAAAGGTCAGGGCGGCACCGGGGAGCTGTTTTTT.

This clone was seen a single time. The chain combines TRBV28 with TRBJ2-2; 7 bases are shared with TRBD2. The ends lost 3 bases at V and 5 bases at J; junction bases unmatched: 3. Germline V gene sequence: CDR1 MDHEN, CDR2 SYDVKM. The CDR3 loop spans 14 amino acids. The CDR3 protein is CASSLVGGTGELFF. CDR3 sequence (DNA): TGTGCCAGCAGTTTGGTCGGGGGGACCGGGGAGCTGTTTTTT.

The J gene is TRBJ2-7, the V gene TRBV4-2; 8 bases line up with TRBD2. Germline V gives CDR1 LGHNA, CDR2 YNFKEQ. V lost 4 bases to trimming and J lost 4 bases; unmatched junction nucleotides: 9. The CDR3 sequence is 15 residues long. This CDR3 reads CASSREASGPYEQYF. CDR3 in DNA: TGTGCCAGCAGCCGGGAGGCTAGCGGGCCTTACGAGCAGTACTTC.

The chain's CDR3 is CASSQSSGRLPDTQYF. The CDR3 DNA sequence: TGCGCCAGCAGCCAGTCTAGCGGGAGGCTCCCAGATACGCAGTATTTT. The chain combines TRBV4-1 with TRBJ2-3, with TRBD2 identical over 11 bases. Germline CDR1 and CDR2: MGHRA and YSYEKL. V shed 3 bases, J shed 4 bases, and the junction held 6 bases outside the gene matches. The CDR3 runs 16 residues.

The CDR3 loop is CASSGQGQGRSSGANVLTF. CDR3 sequence (DNA): TGCGCCAGCAGCGGACAGGGACAGGGTCGCTCCTCCGGGGCCAACGTCCTGACTTTC. V and J are TRBV5-1 and TRBJ2-6, with 9 positions matching TRBD1. CDR3 size: 19 residues. The germline V gene encodes CDR1 SGHRS and CDR2 YFSETQ. Trimming at V came to 4 bases and at J to 4 bases, leaving 15 bases not matched to a gene.